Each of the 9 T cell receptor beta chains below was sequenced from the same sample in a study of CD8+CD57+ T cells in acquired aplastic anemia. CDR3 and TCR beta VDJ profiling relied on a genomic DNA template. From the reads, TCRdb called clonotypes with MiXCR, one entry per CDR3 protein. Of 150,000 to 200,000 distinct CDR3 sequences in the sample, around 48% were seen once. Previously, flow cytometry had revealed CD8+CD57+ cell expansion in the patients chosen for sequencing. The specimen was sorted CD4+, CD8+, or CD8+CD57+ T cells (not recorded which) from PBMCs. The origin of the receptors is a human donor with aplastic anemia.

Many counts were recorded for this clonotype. The CDR3: CASSTDPPSTDTQYF. The DNA for the CDR3 is TGTGCCAGCAGTACCGACCCCCCAAGCACAGATACGCAGTATTTT. V is TRBV6-5 and J is TRBJ2-3; D gene ambiguous. Trimming shortened V by 5 bases and J by 0 bases, and 12 bases separated the two germline ends. The CDR3 is made up of 15 amino acids. Germline V gene sequence: CDR1 MNHEY, CDR2 SVGAGI.

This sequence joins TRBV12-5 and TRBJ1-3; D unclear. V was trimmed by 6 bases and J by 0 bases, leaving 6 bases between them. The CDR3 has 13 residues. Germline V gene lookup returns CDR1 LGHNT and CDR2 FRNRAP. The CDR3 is CASGQYSGNTIYF. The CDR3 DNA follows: TGTGCTAGTGGCCAGTACTCTGGAAACACCATATATTTT.

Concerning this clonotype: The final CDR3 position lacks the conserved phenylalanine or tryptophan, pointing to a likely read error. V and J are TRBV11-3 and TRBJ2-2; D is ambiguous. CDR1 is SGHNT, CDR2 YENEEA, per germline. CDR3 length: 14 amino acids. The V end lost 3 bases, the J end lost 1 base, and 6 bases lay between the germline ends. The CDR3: CASSFSLNTGELFL. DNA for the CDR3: TGTGCCAGCAGCTTCAGTCTGAACACCGGGGAGCTGTTTCTT.

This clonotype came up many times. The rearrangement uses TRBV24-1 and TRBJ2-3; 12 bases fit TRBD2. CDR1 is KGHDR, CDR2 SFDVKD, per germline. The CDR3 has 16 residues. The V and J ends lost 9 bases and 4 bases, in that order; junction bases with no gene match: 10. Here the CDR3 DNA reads TGTGCCACCCACTCCCTACTAGCGGGAGGAGCAGATACGCAGTATTTT. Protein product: CATHSLLAGGADTQYF.

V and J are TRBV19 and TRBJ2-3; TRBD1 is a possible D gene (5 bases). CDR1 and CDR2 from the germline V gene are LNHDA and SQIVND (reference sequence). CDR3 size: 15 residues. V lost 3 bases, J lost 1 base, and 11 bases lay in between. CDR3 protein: CASSIQAGRTDTQYF. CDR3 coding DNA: TGTGCCAGTAGTATTCAAGCAGGGCGCACAGATACGCAGTATTTT. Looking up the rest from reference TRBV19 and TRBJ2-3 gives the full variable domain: DGGITQSPKYLFRKEGQNVTLSCEQNLNHDAMYWYRQDPGQGLRLIYYSQIVNDFQKGDIAEGYSVSREKKESFPLTVTSAQKNPTAFYLCASSIQAGRTDTQYFGPGTRLTVL.

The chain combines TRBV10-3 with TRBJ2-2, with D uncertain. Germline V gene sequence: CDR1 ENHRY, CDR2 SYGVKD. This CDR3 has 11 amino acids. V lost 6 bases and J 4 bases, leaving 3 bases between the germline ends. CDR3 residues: CAISSTGELFF. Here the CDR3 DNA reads TGTGCCATCAGCAGCACCGGGGAGCTGTTTTTT.

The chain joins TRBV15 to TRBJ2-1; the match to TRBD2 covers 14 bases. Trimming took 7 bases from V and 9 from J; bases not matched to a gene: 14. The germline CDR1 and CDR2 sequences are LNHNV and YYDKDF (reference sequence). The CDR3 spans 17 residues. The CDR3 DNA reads TGTGCCACCACCGGGACTAGCGGGAGTTCCTTGCGGGGTGAGCAGTTCTTC. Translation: CATTGTSGSSLRGEQFF.

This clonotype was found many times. The CDR3 nucleotides are TGTGCCAGCAGCGTAGCAGGTTCGTTTAATCAGCCCCAGCATTTT. This translates into CASSVAGSFNQPQHF. The chain carries TRBV9 and TRBJ1-5; D call uncertain. The CDR3 length is 15 residues. Trimming stripped 0 bases from V and 4 bases from J, with 11 bases between. CDR1 is SGDLS and CDR2 is YYNGEE in the germline V gene.

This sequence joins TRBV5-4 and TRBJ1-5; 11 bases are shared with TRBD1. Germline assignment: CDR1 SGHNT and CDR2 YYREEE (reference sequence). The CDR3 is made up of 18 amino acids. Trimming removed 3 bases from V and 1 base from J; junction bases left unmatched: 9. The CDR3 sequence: CASSSGTGGIGSNQPQHF. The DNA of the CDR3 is TGTGCCAGCAGCTCAGGGACAGGGGGGATTGGGAGCAATCAGCCCCAGCATTTT.